The sequence of this T cell receptor beta chain was determined in a study of T cell changes during pregnancy in multiple sclerosis. TCRdb keeps only in-frame clones here, not all; method: immunoSEQ multiplex PCR. The table shows 98,000 or so clones, with 93% occurring only once. The germline V gene has CDR1 MRHNA and CDR2 SNTAGT. V was cut by 0 bases and J by 4 bases, with 10 bases left in between. CDR3 length: 15 amino acids. The origin of this receptor is a female donor with multiple sclerosis, enrolled in a pregnancy study. The gene calls are TRBV6-4 and TRBJ2-1, with D unresolved. The source was peripheral blood, collected after pregnancy. The CDR3 reads CASSDSREAYNEQFF. Written as DNA, the CDR3 is TGTGCCAGCAGTGACTCTCGCGAGGCGTACAATGAGCAGTTCTTC.